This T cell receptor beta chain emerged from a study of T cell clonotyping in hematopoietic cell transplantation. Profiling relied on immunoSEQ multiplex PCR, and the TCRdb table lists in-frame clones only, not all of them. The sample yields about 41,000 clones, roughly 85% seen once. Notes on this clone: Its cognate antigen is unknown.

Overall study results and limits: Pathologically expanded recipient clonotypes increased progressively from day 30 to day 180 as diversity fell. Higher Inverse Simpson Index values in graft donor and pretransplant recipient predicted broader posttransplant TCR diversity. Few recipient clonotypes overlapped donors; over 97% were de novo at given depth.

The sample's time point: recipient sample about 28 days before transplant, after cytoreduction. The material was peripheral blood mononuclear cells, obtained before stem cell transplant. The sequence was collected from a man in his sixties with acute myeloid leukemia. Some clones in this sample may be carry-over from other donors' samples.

The CDR3 region is CASSFPDSATNEKLFF. The CDR3 region has the DNA TGTGCCAGCAGTTTTCCGGACAGCGCAACTAATGAAAAACTGTTTTTT. The chain combines TRBV28 with TRBJ1-4, with D possibly TRBD1 on 6 matching bases. V was pared by 3 bases and J by 0 bases, with 11 bases between. The CDR3 is made up of 16 amino acids. CDR1 and CDR2 (germline): MDHEN, SYDVKM.